This TCR beta chain derives from a study of cytomegalovirus exposure and HLA in healthy donors. V dropped 5 bases and J dropped 7; count of bases not matched to a gene: 6. The CDR3 is 15 amino acids. Germline V CDR1 and CDR2: MDHEN, SYDVKM. The PCR was carried out with 60 Vbeta primers and 13 Jbeta primers. The assay was immunoSEQ multiplex PCR, and TCRdb's table has in-frame clones only and misses some. Reported are 50,000 to 60,000 clones; the ten largest clones contain 3.5% to 4.5%. Sample: PBMCs. This chain links TRBV28 with TRBJ1-6; TRBD1 matches at 9 bases. The source is a male donor in good health and CMV-seronegative. CDR3 in DNA: TGTGCCAGCAGTGCCTCGACAGGGGGGAATTCACCCCTCCACTTT. This sequence encodes CASSASTGGNSPLHF.